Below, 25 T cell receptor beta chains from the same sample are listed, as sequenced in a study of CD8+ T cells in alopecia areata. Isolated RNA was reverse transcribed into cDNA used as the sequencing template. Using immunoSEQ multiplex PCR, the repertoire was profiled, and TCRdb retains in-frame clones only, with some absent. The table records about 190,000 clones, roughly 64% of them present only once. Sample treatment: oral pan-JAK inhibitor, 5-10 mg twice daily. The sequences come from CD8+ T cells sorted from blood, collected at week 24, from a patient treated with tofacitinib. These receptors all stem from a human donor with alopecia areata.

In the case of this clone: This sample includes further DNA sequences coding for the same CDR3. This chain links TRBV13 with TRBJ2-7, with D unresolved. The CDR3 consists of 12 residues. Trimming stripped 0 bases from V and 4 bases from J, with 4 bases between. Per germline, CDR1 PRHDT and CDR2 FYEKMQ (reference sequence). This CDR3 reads CASSLGRYEQYF. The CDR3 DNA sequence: TGTGCCAGCAGCTTAGGGCGGTACGAGCAGTACTTC.

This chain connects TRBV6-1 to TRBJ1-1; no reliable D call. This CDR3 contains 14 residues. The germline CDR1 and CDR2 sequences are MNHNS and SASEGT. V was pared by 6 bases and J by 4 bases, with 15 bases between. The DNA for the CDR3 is TGTGCCAGCAGGAGCTTGGGTTCGGGCACTGAAGCTTTCTTT. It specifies CASRSLGSGTEAFF.

The CDR3 loop is CASSLYRSGSPYGYTF. As DNA, the CDR3 is TGTGCCAGCAGTTTATATCGGTCGGGCAGTCCCTATGGCTACACCTTC. The J gene is TRBJ1-2, the V gene TRBV27; D unresolved. The CDR3 is 16 amino acids. V was cut by 1 base and J by 4 bases, with 16 bases left in between. CDR1 and CDR2 (germline): MNHEY, SMNVEV (reference sequence).

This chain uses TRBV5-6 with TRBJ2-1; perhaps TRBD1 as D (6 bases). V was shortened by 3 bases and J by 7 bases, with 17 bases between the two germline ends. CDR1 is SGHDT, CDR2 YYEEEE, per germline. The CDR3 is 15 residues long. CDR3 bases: TGTGCCAGCAGCTGGGGGCCTGCGGGCCGTAATGAGCAGTTCTTC. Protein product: CASSWGPAGRNEQFF.

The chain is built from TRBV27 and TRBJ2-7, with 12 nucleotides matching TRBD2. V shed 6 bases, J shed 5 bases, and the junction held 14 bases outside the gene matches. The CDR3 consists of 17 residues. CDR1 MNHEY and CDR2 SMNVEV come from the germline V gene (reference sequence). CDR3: CASRPPLRTSGVHEQYF. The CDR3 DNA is TGTGCCAGCAGGCCTCCACTTAGGACTAGCGGGGTCCACGAGCAGTACTTC.

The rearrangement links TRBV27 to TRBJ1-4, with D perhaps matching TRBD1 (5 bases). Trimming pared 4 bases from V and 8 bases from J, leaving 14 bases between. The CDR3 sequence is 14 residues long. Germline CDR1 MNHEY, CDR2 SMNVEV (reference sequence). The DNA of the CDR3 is TGTGCCAGCAGTTCCTTGGGGGGTCCGGAAAAACTGTTTTTT. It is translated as CASSSLGGPEKLFF.

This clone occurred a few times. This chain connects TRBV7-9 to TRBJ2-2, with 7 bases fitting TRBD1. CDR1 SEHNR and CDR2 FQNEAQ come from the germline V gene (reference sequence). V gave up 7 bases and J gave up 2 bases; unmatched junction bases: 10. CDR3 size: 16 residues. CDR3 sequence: CASTLPGTANTGELFF. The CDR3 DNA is TGTGCCAGCACCCTACCAGGGACAGCAAACACCGGGGAGCTGTTTTTT.

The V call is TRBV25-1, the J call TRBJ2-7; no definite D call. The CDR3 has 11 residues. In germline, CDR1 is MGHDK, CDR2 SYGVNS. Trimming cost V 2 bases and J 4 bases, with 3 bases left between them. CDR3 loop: CASSERYEQYF. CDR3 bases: TGTGCCAGCAGTGAACGTTACGAGCAGTACTTC.

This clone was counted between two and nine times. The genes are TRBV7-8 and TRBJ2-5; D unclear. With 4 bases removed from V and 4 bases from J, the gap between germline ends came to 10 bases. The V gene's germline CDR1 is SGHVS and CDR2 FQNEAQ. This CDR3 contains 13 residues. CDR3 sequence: CASSSPSGETQYF. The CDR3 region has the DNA TGTGCCAGCAGCTCCCCGTCGGGAGAGACCCAGTACTTC. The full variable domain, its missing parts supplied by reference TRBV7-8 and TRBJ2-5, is GAGVSQSPRYKVAKRGQDVALRCDPISGHVSLFWYQQALGQGPEFLTYFQNEAQLDKSGLPSDRFFAERPEGSVSTLKIQRTQQEDSAVYLCASSSPSGETQYFGPGTRLLVL.

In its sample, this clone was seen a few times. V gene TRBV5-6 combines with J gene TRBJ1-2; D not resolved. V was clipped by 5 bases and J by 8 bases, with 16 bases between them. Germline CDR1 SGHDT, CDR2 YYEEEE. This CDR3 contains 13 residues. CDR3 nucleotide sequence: TGTGCCAGCAGTGTCGGTAGTCCCGGGGGCTACACCTTC. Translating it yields CASSVGSPGGYTF.

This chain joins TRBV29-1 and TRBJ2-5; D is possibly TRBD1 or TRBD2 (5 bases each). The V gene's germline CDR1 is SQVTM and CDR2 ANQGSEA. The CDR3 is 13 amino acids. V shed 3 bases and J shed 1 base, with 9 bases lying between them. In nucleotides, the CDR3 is TGCAGCGTTGAGGGGGACCTCCAAGAGACCCAGTACTTC. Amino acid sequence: CSVEGDLQETQYF.

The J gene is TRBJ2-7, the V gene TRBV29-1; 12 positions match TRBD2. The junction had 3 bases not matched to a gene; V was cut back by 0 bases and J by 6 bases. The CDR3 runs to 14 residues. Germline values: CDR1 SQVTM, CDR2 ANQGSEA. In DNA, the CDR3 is TGCAGCGTTGAAGATCTACTAGCGGGGGGCGAGCAGTACTTC. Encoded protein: CSVEDLLAGGEQYF.

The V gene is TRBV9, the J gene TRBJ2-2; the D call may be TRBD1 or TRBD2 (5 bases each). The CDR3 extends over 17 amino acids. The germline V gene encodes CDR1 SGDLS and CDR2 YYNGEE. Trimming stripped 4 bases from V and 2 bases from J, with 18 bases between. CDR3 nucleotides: TGTGCCAGCAGCTATAATACCGGGACGGTAAACACCGGGGAGCTGTTTTTT. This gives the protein CASSYNTGTVNTGELFF.

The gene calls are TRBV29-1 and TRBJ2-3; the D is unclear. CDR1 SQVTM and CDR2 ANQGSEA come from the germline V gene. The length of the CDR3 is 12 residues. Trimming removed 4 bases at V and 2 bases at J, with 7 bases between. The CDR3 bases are TGCAGCGTTGTCCGAGACACAGATACGCAGTATTTT. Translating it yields CSVVRDTDTQYF.

CDR3 amino acids: CASSENWADANYGYTF. The CDR3 coding sequence is TGTGCCAGCAGTGAAAATTGGGCAGATGCTAACTATGGCTACACCTTC. The chain links TRBV2 to TRBJ1-2; no definite D call. CDR1 and CDR2 from the germline V gene are SNHLY and FYNNEI. V was pared by 2 bases and J by 0 bases, with 13 bases between. This CDR3 is built from 16 residues.

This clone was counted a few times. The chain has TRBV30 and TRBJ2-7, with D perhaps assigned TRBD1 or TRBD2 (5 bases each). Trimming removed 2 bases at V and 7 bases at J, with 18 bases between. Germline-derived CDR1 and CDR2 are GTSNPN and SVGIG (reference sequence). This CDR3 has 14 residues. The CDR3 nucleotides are TGTGCCTGGAGTTTTGGGGACCGGGAAGGGGAGCAGTACTTC. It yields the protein CAWSFGDREGEQYF. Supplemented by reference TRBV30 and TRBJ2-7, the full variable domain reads SQTIHQWPATLVQPVGSPLSLECTVEGTSNPNLYWYRQAAGRGLQLLFYSVGIGQISSEVPQNLSASRPQDRQFILSSKKLLLSDSGFYLCAWSFGDREGEQYFGPGTRLTVT.

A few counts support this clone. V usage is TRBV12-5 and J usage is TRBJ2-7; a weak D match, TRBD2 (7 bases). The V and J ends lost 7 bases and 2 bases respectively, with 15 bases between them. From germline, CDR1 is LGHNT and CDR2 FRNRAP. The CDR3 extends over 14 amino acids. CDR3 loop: CASVPGEGPYEQYF. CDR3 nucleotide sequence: TGTGCTAGTGTCCCAGGGGAGGGCCCCTACGAGCAGTACTTC. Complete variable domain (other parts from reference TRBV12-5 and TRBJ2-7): DARVTQTPRHKVTEMGQEVTMRCQPILGHNTVFWYRQTMMQGLELLAYFRNRAPLDDSGMPKDRFSAEMPDATLATLKIQPSEPRDSAVYFCASVPGEGPYEQYFGPGTRLTVT.

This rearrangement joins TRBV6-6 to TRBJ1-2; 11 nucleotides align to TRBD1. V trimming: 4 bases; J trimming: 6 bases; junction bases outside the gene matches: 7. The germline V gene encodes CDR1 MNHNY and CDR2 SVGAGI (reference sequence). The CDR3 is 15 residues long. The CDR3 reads CASSSIQDRGHGYTF. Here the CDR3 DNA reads TGTGCCAGCAGTTCCATCCAGGACAGGGGGCATGGCTACACCTTC.

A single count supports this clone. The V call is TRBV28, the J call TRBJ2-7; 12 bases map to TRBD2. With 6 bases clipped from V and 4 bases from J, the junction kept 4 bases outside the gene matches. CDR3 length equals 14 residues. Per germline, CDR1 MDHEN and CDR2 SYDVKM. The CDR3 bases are TGTGCCAGCAGCCCGACTAGCGGGGGTTACGAGCAGTACTTC. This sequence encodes CASSPTSGGYEQYF.

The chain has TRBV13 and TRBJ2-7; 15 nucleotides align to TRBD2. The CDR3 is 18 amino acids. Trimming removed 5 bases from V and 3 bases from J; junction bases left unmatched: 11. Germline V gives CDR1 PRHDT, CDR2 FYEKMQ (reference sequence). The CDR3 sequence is CASSHGGTSGGRNYEQYF. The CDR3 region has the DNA TGTGCCAGCAGCCACGGAGGGACTAGCGGGGGGCGCAACTACGAGCAGTACTTC.

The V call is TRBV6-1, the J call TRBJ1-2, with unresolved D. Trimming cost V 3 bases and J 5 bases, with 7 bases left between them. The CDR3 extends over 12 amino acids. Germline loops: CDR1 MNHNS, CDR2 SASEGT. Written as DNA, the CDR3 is TGTGCCAGCAGTGATAGGGAGTATGGCTACACCTTC. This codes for CASSDREYGYTF.

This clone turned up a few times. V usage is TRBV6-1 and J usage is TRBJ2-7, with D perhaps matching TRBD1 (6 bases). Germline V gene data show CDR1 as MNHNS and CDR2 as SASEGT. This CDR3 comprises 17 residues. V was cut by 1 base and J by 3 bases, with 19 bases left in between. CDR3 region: CASSEGVPGQGSYEQYF. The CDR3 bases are TGTGCCAGCAGTGAAGGGGTACCGGGACAAGGAAGCTACGAGCAGTACTTC.

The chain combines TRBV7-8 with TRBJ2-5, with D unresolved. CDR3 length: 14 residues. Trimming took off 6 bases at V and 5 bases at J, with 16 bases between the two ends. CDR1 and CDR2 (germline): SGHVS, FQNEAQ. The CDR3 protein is CASSIGSSGETQYF. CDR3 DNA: TGTGCCAGCAGTATAGGCAGCTCTGGGGAGACCCAGTACTTC. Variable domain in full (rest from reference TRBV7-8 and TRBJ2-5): GAGVSQSPRYKVAKRGQDVALRCDPISGHVSLFWYQQALGQGPEFLTYFQNEAQLDKSGLPSDRFFAERPEGSVSTLKIQRTQQEDSAVYLCASSIGSSGETQYFGPGTRLLVL.

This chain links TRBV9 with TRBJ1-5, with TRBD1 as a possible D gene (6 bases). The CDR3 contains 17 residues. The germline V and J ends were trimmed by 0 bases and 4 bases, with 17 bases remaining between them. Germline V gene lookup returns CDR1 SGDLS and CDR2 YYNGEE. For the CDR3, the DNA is TGTGCCAGCAGCGTAGGGGGTGAGGGGGGACTAAATCAGCCCCAGCATTTT. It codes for CASSVGGEGGLNQPQHF. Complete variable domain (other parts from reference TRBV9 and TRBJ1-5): DSGVTQTPKHLITATGQRVTLRCSPRSGDLSVYWYQQSLDQGLQFLIQYYNGEERAKGNILERFSAQQFPDLHSELNLSSLELGDSALYFCASSVGGEGGLNQPQHFGDGTRLSIL.

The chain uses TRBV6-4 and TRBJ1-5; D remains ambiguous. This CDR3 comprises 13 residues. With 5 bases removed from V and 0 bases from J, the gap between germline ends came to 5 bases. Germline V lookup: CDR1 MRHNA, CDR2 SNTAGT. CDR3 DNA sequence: TGTGCCAGCAGTACAGATAGCAATCAGCCCCAGCATTTT. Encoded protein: CASSTDSNQPQHF.